This T cell receptor (beta chain) was profiled in a study of T-cell reconstitution after alpha-beta-depleted transplantation in children. Unique molecular identifiers were incorporated during preparation of the TCRbeta library. TCRdb re-called the PCR reads with MiXCR, one entry per CDR3 protein. This sample has some 600,000 distinct CDR3 sequences, with roughly 15% found just once. This clonotype was detected ten times or more. Trimming cost V 1 base and J 7 bases, with 14 bases left between them. The CDR3 is made up of 14 amino acids. CDR1 DFQATT and CDR2 SNEGSKA come from the germline V gene (reference sequence).

The starting material was PBMCs from the stem cell graft donor, obtained from the stem cell graft. This rearrangement joins TRBV20-1 to TRBJ1-5; a possible D gene is TRBD1 (6 bases). The receptor was derived from a human donor who donated a stem cell graft to a child with acute myeloid leukemia. For the CDR3, the DNA is TGCAGTGCTAGAGGGTCCGGGGGGCTACAGCCCCAGCATTTT. Its translation: CSARGSGGLQPQHF.